These T cell receptor beta chains were read from a single sample in a study of blood T cell repertoires in COVID-19. Sequencing used immunoSEQ multiplex PCR; TCRdb keeps in-frame clones, though not all of them. The sample has tens of thousands of clones, under 90% seen once. The sequencing sample was made of peripheral blood. The source of these receptors is a man between 60 and 75 years old with COVID-19, enrolled during active disease. Both conserved end residues are part of each CDR3. A D gene is named only where the DNA matches it firmly. Not every row has a clone size; where given, it reads once, few, many or a size class.

CDR3aa: CASSSGLENTIYF
CDR3nt: TGTGCCAGCAGCTCAGGGCTAGAAAACACCATATATTTT
abundance: NA
j_gene: TRBJ1-3
d_gene: NA
v_gene: TRBV2

CDR3aa: CASSSPGRGPLGNQPQHF
CDR3nt: TGTGCCAGTAGTTCCCCCGGGAGGGGCCCTCTGGGCAATCAGCCCCAGCATTTT
abundance: NA
j_gene: TRBJ1-5
d_gene: NA
v_gene: TRBV19

CDR3aa: CASREGDEAFF
CDR3nt: TGTGCCAGCAGGGAGGGAGATGAAGCTTTCTTT
abundance: NA
j_gene: TRBJ1-1
d_gene: NA
v_gene: TRBV11-3

CDR3aa: CASSFSFGLVRDEQFF
CDR3nt: TGTGCCAGCAGTTTTTCGTTCGGACTAGTTCGCGATGAGCAGTTCTTC
abundance: NA
j_gene: TRBJ2-1
d_gene: TRBD2
v_gene: TRBV27

CDR3aa: CASSPEGQDEKLFF
CDR3nt: TGTGCCAGCAGTCCCGAGGGACAGGATGAAAAACTGTTTTTT
abundance: NA
j_gene: TRBJ1-4
d_gene: TRBD1
v_gene: TRBV2

CDR3aa: CASSPEGHDMNTEAFF
CDR3nt: TGTGCCAGCTCACCAGAGGGACACGATATGAACACTGAAGCTTTCTTT
abundance: NA
j_gene: TRBJ1-1
d_gene: NA
v_gene: TRBV18

CDR3aa: CASSSNRVGTQYF
CDR3nt: TGTGCCAGCAGTTCCAACAGGGTCGGGACCCAGTACTTC
abundance: NA
j_gene: TRBJ2-5
d_gene: NA
v_gene: TRBV6-2/TRBV6-3

CDR3aa: CASSMRQGDQPQHF
CDR3nt: TGTGCCAGTAGTATGAGGCAGGGCGATCAGCCCCAGCATTTT
abundance: NA
j_gene: TRBJ1-5
d_gene: NA
v_gene: TRBV19

CDR3aa: CASSLQRSYEQYF
CDR3nt: TGTGCCAGCAGTTTACAGCGCTCCTACGAGCAGTACTTC
abundance: NA
j_gene: TRBJ2-7
d_gene: NA
v_gene: TRBV12-3/TRBV12-4

CDR3aa: CASSSRTSGSNEQFF
CDR3nt: TGTGCCAGCAGTTCCCGGACTAGCGGGAGCAATGAGCAGTTCTTC
abundance: NA
j_gene: TRBJ2-1
d_gene: TRBD2
v_gene: TRBV28

CDR3aa: CASSQGHSGTLYEQYF
CDR3nt: TGCGCCAGCAGCCAAGGGCATAGCGGGACCCTCTACGAGCAGTACTTC
abundance: NA
j_gene: TRBJ2-7
d_gene: TRBD2
v_gene: TRBV4-1

CDR3aa: CAWTTLSGNTIYF
CDR3nt: TGTGCCTGGACTACCCTCTCTGGAAACACCATATATTTT
abundance: NA
j_gene: TRBJ1-3
d_gene: NA
v_gene: TRBV30

CDR3aa: CASSFHRDGNTEAFF
CDR3nt: TGTGCCAGCAGTTTCCACAGGGACGGGAACACTGAAGCTTTCTTT
abundance: NA
j_gene: TRBJ1-1
d_gene: NA
v_gene: TRBV6-2/TRBV6-3

CDR3aa: CASSGQGVLDEQYF
CDR3nt: TGTGCCAGCAGTGGGCAGGGGGTACTAGACGAGCAGTACTTC
abundance: NA
j_gene: TRBJ2-7
d_gene: TRBD1
v_gene: TRBV25-1

CDR3aa: CASSDRNYGYTF
CDR3nt: TGTGCCAGCAGTGACAGGAACTATGGCTACACCTTC
abundance: once
j_gene: TRBJ1-2
d_gene: NA
v_gene: TRBV6-1

CDR3aa: CASSLDRAGNTIYF
CDR3nt: TGTGCCAGCAGCTTAGACAGGGCTGGAAACACCATATATTTT
abundance: NA
j_gene: TRBJ1-3
d_gene: NA
v_gene: TRBV11-2

CDR3aa: CAISSTGTGINTGELFF
CDR3nt: TGTGCCATCAGTTCTACCGGGACAGGCATAAACACCGGGGAGCTGTTTTTT
abundance: NA
j_gene: TRBJ2-2
d_gene: TRBD1
v_gene: TRBV10-3

CDR3aa: CASSEYPSSYNEQFF
CDR3nt: TGTGCCAGCAGTGAATACCCTAGCTCCTACAATGAGCAGTTCTTC
abundance: NA
j_gene: TRBJ2-1
d_gene: NA
v_gene: TRBV2

CDR3aa: CASTPRVLSQGNSPLHF
CDR3nt: TGTGCCAGTACCCCCCGCGTGTTATCACAGGGTAATTCACCCCTCCACTTT
abundance: NA
j_gene: TRBJ1-6
d_gene: NA
v_gene: TRBV19

CDR3aa: CAWSNSLDEQYF
CDR3nt: TGTGCCTGGAGCAACAGTTTGGACGAGCAGTACTTC
abundance: once
j_gene: TRBJ2-7
d_gene: NA
v_gene: TRBV30

CDR3aa: CASSRQYSNQPQHF
CDR3nt: TGTGCCAGCAGTCGTCAGTATAGCAATCAGCCCCAGCATTTT
abundance: NA
j_gene: TRBJ1-5
d_gene: NA
v_gene: TRBV3-1/TRBV3-2

CDR3aa: CASSLVQGESYEQYF
CDR3nt: TGCGCCAGCAGCTTGGTACAGGGTGAATCCTACGAGCAGTACTTC
abundance: NA
j_gene: TRBJ2-7
d_gene: NA
v_gene: TRBV5-1

CDR3aa: CASSLIAGVNTGELFF
CDR3nt: TGTGCCAGCAGCTTAATAGCGGGAGTAAACACCGGGGAGCTGTTTTTT
abundance: NA
j_gene: TRBJ2-2
d_gene: TRBD2
v_gene: TRBV7-2

CDR3aa: CSVGTRGWTEAFF
CDR3nt: TGCAGCGTGGGGACAAGGGGGTGGACTGAAGCTTTCTTT
abundance: NA
j_gene: TRBJ1-1
d_gene: NA
v_gene: TRBV29-1

CDR3aa: CASKAEQAFF
CDR3nt: TGTGCCAGCAAGGCGGAACAAGCTTTCTTT
abundance: NA
j_gene: TRBJ1-1
d_gene: NA
v_gene: TRBV2

CDR3aa: CASSRTGESGYTF
CDR3nt: TGTGCCAGCAGTCGGACAGGCGAATCTGGCTACACCTTC
abundance: NA
j_gene: TRBJ1-2
d_gene: TRBD1
v_gene: TRBV12-3/TRBV12-4

CDR3aa: CASSFGRVSEAFF
CDR3nt: TGTGCCAGCAGCTTCGGCAGGGTTTCTGAAGCTTTCTTT
abundance: NA
j_gene: TRBJ1-1
d_gene: NA
v_gene: TRBV7-2

CDR3aa: CASSLELAEETQYF
CDR3nt: TGTGCCAGCAGCTTAGAACTAGCGGAAGAGACCCAGTACTTC
abundance: NA
j_gene: TRBJ2-5
d_gene: TRBD2
v_gene: TRBV11-2